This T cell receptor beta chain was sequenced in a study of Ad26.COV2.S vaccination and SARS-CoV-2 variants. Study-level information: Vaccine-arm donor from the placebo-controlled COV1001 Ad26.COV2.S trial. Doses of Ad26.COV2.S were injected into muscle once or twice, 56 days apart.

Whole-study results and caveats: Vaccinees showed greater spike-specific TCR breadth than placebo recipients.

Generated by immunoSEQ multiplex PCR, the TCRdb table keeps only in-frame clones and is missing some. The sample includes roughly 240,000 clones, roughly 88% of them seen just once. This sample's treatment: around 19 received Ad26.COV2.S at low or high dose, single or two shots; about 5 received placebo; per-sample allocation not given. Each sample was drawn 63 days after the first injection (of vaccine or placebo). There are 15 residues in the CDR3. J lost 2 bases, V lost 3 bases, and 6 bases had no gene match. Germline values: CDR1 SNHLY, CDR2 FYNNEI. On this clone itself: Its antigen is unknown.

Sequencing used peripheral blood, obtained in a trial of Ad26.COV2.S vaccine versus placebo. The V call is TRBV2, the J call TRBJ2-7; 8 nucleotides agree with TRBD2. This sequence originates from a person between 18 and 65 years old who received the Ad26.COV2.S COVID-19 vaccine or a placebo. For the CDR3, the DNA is TGTGCCAGCAGTGACGCTGGACTAGCCCCCTACGAGCAGTACTTC. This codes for CASSDAGLAPYEQYF.